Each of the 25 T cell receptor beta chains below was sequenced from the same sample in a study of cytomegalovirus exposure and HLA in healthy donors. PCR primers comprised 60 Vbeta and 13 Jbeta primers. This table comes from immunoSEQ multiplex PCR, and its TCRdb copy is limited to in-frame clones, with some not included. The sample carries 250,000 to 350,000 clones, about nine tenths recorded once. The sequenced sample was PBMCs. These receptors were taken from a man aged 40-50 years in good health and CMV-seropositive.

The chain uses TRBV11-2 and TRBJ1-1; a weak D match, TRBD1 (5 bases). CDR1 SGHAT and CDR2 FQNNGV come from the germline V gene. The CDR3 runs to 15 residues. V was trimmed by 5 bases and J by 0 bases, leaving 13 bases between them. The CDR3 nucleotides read TGTGCCAGCAGCCCCAGGGCAGCTTTGAACACTGAAGCTTTCTTT. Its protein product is CASSPRAALNTEAFF.

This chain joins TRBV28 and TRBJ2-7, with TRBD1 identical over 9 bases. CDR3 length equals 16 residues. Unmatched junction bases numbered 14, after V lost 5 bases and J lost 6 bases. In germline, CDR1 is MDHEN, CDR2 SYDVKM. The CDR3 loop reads CASSQLTGTGFFEQYF. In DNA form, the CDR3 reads TGTGCCAGCAGTCAACTAACCGGGACAGGGTTCTTCGAGCAGTACTTC.

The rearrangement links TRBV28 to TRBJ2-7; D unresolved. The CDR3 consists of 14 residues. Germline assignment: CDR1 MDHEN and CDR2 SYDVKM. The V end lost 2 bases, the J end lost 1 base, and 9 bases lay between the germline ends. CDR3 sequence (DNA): TGTGCCAGCAGTTTACTCAGGCTATCCTACGAGCAGTACTTC. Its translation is CASSLLRLSYEQYF.

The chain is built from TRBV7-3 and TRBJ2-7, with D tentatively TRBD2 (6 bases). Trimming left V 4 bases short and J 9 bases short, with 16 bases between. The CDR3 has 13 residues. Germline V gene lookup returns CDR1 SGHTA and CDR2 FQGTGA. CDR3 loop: CASSSGTAEGQYF. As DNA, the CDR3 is TGTGCCAGCAGCTCCGGGACGGCGGAGGGGCAGTACTTC.

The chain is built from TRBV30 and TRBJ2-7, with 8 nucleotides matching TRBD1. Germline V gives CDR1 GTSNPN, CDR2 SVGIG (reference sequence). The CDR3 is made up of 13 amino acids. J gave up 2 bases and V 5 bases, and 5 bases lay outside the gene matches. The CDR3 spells CAWDRGRTYEQYF. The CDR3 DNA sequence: TGTGCCTGGGACAGGGGAAGAACCTACGAGCAGTACTTC.

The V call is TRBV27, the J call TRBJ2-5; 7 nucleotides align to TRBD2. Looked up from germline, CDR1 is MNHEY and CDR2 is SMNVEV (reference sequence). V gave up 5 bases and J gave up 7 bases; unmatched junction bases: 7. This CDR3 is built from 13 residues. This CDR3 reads CASSPGGWWTQYF. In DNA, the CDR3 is TGTGCCAGCAGTCCGGGGGGATGGTGGACCCAGTACTTC.

The CDR3 region has the DNA TGTGCCAGCAGCCCATACAGGGGACGGGATGGCTACACCTTC. Protein: CASSPYRGRDGYTF. The rearrangement uses TRBV9 and TRBJ1-2; 7 nucleotides line up with TRBD1. The junction had 9 bases not matched to a gene; V was cut back by 4 bases and J by 6 bases. Germline values: CDR1 SGDLS, CDR2 YYNGEE. The CDR3 has 14 amino acids.

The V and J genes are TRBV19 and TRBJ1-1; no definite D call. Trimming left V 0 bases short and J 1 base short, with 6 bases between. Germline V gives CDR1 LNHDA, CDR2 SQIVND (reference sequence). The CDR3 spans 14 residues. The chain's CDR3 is CASSIEVANTEAFF. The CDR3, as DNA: TGTGCCAGTAGTATAGAGGTGGCGAACACTGAAGCTTTCTTT.

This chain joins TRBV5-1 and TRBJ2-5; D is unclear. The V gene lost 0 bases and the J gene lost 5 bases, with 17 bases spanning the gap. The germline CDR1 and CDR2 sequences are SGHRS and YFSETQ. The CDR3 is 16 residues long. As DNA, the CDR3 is TGCGCCAGCAGCTTGGAATCGAGACACCCCGCGGAGACCCAGTACTTC. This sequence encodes CASSLESRHPAETQYF.

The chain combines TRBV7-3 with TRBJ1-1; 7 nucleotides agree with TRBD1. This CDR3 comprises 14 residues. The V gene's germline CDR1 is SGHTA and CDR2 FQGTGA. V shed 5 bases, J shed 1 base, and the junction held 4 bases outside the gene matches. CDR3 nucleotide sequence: TGTGCCAGCAGCCTGGGACAGACGAACACTGAAGCTTTCTTT. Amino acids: CASSLGQTNTEAFF.

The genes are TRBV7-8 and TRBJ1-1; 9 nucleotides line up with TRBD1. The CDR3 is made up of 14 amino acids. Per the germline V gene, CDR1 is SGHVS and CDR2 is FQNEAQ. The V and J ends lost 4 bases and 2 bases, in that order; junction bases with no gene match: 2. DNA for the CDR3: TGTGCCAGCAGCTGGGACAGGGCCAACACTGAAGCTTTCTTT. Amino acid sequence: CASSWDRANTEAFF.

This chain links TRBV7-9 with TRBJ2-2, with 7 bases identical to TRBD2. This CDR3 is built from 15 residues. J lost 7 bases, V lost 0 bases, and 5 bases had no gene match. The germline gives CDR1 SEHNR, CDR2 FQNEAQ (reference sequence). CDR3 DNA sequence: TGTGCCAGCAGCTTAGCGGGAGGGCCCGGCGGGGAGCTGTTTTTT. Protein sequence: CASSLAGGPGGELFF.

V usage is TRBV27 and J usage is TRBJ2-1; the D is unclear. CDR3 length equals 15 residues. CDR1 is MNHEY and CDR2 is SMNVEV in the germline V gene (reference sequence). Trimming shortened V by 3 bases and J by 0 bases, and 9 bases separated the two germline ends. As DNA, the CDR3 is TGTGCCAGCAGTTTCTCCCCTAGCTCCTACAATGAGCAGTTCTTC. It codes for CASSFSPSSYNEQFF.

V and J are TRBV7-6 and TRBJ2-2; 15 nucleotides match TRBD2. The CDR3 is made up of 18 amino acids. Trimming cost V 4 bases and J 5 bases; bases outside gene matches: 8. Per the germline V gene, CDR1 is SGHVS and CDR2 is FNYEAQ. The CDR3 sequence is CASSYGLAGGRGTGELFF. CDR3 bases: TGTGCCAGCAGCTACGGACTAGCGGGAGGGCGGGGAACCGGGGAGCTGTTTTTT.

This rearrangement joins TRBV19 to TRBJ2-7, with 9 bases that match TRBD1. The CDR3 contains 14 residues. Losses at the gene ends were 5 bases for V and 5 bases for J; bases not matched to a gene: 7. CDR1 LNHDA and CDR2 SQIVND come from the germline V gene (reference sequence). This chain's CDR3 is CASSDRDRVHEQYF. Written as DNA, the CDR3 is TGTGCCAGTAGTGACCGGGACAGGGTACACGAGCAGTACTTC.

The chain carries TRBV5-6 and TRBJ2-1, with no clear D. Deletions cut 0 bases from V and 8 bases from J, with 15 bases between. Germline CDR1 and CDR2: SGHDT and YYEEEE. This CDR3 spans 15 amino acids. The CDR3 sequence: CASSLERTIWHEQFF. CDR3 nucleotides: TGTGCCAGCAGCTTGGAAAGAACGATCTGGCATGAGCAGTTCTTC.

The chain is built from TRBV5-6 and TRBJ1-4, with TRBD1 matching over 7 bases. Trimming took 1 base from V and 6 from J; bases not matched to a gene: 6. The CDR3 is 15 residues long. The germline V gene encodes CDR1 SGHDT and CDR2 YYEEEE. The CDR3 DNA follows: TGTGCCAGCAGCTTGTCAGGGGGATGGGATGAAAAACTGTTTTTT. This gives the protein CASSLSGGWDEKLFF. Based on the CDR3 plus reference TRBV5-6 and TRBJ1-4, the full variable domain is DAGVTQSPTHLIKTRGQQVTLRCSPKSGHDTVSWYQQALGQGPQFIFQYYEEEERQRGNFPDRFSGHQFPNYSSELNVNALLLGDSALYLCASSLSGGWDEKLFFGSGTQLSVL.

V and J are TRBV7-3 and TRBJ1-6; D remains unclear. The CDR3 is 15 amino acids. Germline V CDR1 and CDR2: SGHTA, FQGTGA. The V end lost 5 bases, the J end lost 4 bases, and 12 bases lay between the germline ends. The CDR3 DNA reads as TGTGCCAGCAGCCCTTCGGCGGGGTATAATTCACCCCTCCACTTT. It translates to CASSPSAGYNSPLHF.

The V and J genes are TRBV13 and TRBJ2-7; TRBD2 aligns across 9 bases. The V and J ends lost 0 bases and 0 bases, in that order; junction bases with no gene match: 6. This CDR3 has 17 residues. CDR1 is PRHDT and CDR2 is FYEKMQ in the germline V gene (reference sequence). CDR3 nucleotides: TGTGCCAGCAGCTTAGGATTAGCGGGAGCCGGCTCCTACGAGCAGTACTTC. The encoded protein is CASSLGLAGAGSYEQYF.

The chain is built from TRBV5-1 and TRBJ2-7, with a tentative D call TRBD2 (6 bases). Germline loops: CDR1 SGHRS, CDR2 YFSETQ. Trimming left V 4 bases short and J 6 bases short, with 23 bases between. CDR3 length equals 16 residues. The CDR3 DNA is TGCGCCAGCAGCAACGGCATGGGGGGTTACGTCCTCGAGCAGTACTTC. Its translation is CASSNGMGGYVLEQYF.

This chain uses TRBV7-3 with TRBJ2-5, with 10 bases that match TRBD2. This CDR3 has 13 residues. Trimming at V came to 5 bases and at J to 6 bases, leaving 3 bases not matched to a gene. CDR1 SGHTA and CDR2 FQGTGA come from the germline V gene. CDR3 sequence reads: CASSPGLAQTQYF. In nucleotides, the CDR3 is TGTGCCAGCAGCCCGGGACTAGCGCAGACCCAGTACTTC. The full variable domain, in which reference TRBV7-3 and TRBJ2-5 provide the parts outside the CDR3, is GAGVSQTPSNKVTEKGKYVELRCDPISGHTALYWYRQSLGQGPEFLIYFQGTGAADDSGLPNDRFFAVRPEGSVSTLKIQRTERGDSAVYLCASSPGLAQTQYFGPGTRLLVL.

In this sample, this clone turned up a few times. The CDR3 DNA reads as TGTGCCAGCAGCTTCGCCAGGGCCGGCCTTGGCTACACCTTC. It translates to CASSFARAGLGYTF. The chain combines TRBV5-6 with TRBJ1-2; D is possibly TRBD1 (5 bases). The length of the CDR3 is 14 residues. Germline loops: CDR1 SGHDT, CDR2 YYEEEE. The V end was cut by 2 bases, the J end by 7 bases, with 15 bases between. The full variable domain, completed using reference TRBV5-6 and TRBJ1-2, is DAGVTQSPTHLIKTRGQQVTLRCSPKSGHDTVSWYQQALGQGPQFIFQYYEEEERQRGNFPDRFSGHQFPNYSSELNVNALLLGDSALYLCASSFARAGLGYTFGSGTRLTVV.

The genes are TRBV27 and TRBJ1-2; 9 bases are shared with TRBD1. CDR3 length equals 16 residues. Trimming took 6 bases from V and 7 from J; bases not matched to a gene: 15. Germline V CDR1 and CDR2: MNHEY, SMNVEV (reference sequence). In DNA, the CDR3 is TGTGCCAGCAGCCGGAAACAGGGGGCAGGCCCTAGTGGCTACACCTTC. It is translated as CASSRKQGAGPSGYTF.

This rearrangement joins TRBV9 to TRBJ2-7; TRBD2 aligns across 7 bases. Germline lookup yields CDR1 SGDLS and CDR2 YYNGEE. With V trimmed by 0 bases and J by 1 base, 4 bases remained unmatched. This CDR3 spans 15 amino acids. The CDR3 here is CASSVDPSGSYEQYF. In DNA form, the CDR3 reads TGTGCCAGCAGCGTAGACCCTAGCGGTTCCTACGAGCAGTACTTC.

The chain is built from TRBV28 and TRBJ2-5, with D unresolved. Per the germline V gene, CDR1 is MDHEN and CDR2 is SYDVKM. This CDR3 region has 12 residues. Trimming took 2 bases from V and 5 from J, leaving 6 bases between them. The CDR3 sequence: CASSLARETQYF. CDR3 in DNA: TGTGCCAGCAGTTTAGCGCGGGAGACCCAGTACTTC.